This TCR beta chain comes out of a study of regulatory T cells in long-lasting Graves disease (dated by TCRdb to 2020 to 2022). At the level of the whole study: Patients with newly diagnosed Graves' disease had been on antithyroid drugs for under 3 months. The study was conducted in China and was registered as a clinical trial. TCR sequencing covered around 13 persistent and approximately 20 newly diagnosed Graves' disease patients, about 35 samples in total. Patients with persistent Graves' disease were compared with patients with newly diagnosed Graves' disease using TCR sequencing and RNA sequencing of peripheral blood. Points the paper makes about the study in general: A larger number of public clonotypes was shared among persistent patients (around 3,000) than among newly diagnosed patients (over 850). TRBV28, TRBJ1-2 and TRBJ2-5 were preferentially used in persistent disease, while TRBV20-1 and TRBJ2-1 were favored in newly diagnosed disease. Only peripheral blood was studied, because thyroid tissue, the primary lesion, was inaccessible. Compared with newly diagnosed patients, persistent Graves' disease patients had lower TCR Shannon entropy and fewer highly expanded clones, which suggests clonal expansion. Sequencing and analysis were limited to the TCR beta chain. As a limitation, the authors acknowledged that the small sample size may reduce accuracy.

CDR1 and CDR2 (DFQATT, SNEGSKA) derive from the germline V gene (reference sequence). The CDR3 contains 15 residues, cysteine and phenylalanine counted. Solely the CDR3 DNA is kept, with 45 bases framed from the first base. V is pared back by 0 bases and J by 5 bases, with 17 bases lying between the germline termini. The time point label here, explained by the study, means: newly diagnosed GD, antithyroid drugs for less than 3 months. For both TCR sequencing and RNA sequencing, RNA was extracted from PBMCs in TRIzol. The diagnosis of Graves' disease followed American Thyroid Association guidelines. Patients for the study were recruited at an endocrinology department in Xi'an, China. From each patient, nine milliliters of peripheral blood was collected into an EDTA anticoagulant tube. PBMCs were isolated by Ficoll Paque Plus density gradient separation without further T cell sorting. An Agilent 2100 Bioanalyzer and agarose gel were used to check RNA quality, and a NanoDrop 2000 was used to measure RNA concentration.

The receptor library was made with multiplex PCR. The sequencing machine was an Illumina HiSeq 4000. iRepertoire HTBI primers and Arm-PCR amplification of CDR3 regions were used to construct TCR beta libraries. Before sequencing, the PCR products underwent gel purification. The authors processed their data as follows. Across samples, around 58 TRBV and roughly 13 TRBJ segments were identified and used for gene usage analysis of CDR3 amino acid clonotypes. COPE and FqMerger were used to merge the filtered high-quality paired reads into contigs. BLAST was used to align contigs to IMGT TRBV, TRBD and TRBJ reference genes, and CDR3 was defined according to IMGT. Any clonotype with a frequency above 0.1% was classified as a highly expanded clone. Shannon entropy served as the measure of repertoire diversity, while the Gini coefficient captured V-J evenness. A clonotype was considered public if more than one individual shared it. Using fastp trimming at Q25 and MiXCR clonotype assembly, TCRdb reanalyzed the public sequencing data and kept in-frame beta chains. Merged by CDR3 protein, the rows form single entries marked with the most common genes and DNA. The V and J calls were determined by TCRdb, not by the authors. Across this sample there are 550,000 to 650,000 distinct CDR3 sequences, with 16% seen only once. The ten largest account for more than 10% of the sample.

At least ten counts were recorded for this clonotype. The clone's antigen remains unknown. The sample holds no much larger clone one base away, and base qualities are not on file. A further study also used this sample, focusing on T cells in Graves' hyperthyroidism and ophthalmopathy. Reported in the second study: Stable Graves' hyperthyroidism was defined as the absence of progression to ophthalmopathy over 18 months of follow-up. The hyperthyroidism patients were between 18 and 65 years old and newly diagnosed, with a disease duration of less than 2 months. The study excluded patients with uncontrolled infections, other autoimmune diseases, pregnancy or lactation. Diagnoses relied on clinical symptoms, serum thyroxine and TRAb, thyroid ultrasound and orbital computed tomography. A first-round RT-PCR of the TCR CDR3 used the HTBI primer set with the Qiagen OneStep RT-PCR kit. Most expanded thyroid clonotypes (frequency above 0.001) were also detected in blood, suggesting blood repertoires may reflect thyroid immune responses. A 13 V-J signature model separated ophthalmopathy from stable hyperthyroidism, with around 88% sensitivity and roughly 84% specificity in cross-validation and 80%/75% in testing. In validation, the model predicted progression to ophthalmopathy with 60% to 71% sensitivity and approximately 74% specificity, a median of about six months before onset. To identify TCR V-J signatures that set the groups apart, the researchers used a discovery cohort of about a hundred patients, made up of some 41 with Graves' ophthalmopathy and 57 with stable Graves' hyperthyroidism. Whether ophthalmopathy could be predicted prospectively was tested in an independent validation cohort made up of about 18 hyperthyroidism patients plus 17 patients who later progressed to ophthalmopathy. The roughly 91 discovery patients were randomly divided into training and test sets at a 7:3 ratio. The study also compared thyroid tissue and blood T-cell repertoires from five or six Graves' hyperthyroidism patients. After sampling, hyperthyroidism patients received methimazole starting at 30 mg daily, and ophthalmopathy patients received high-dose intravenous methylprednisolone. The libraries were constructed in a second round of multiplex PCR and then size-selected and purified. Sequencing of the libraries was done on an Illumina HiSeq2000 using paired-end 100 bp reads. SOAPnuke was used to process the raw data, throwing out any read that contained adapters or uncalled bases, had a mean Phred below 15, or lacked an exact constant-primer or identifier match. High-quality paired reads were merged with COPE v1.2.5, and unique nucleotide sequences were defined as clonotypes. MiTCR v1.1 was used to align clonotypes to the IMGT TRBV, TRBD and TRBJ reference segments. Only V-J combinations with frequency above 0.0001, covering approximately 99% of repertoires, were analysed. The TCS score was defined as F50 (clonal expansion) divided by E x V (chaos), with BLOSUM62-based TCRdist calculated between CDR3 peptides within each V-J. Welch's t-statistics and random forest reduced roughly 500 V-J features to 13, which were used in a naive Bayes classifier (R e1071). Sample size was not statistically predetermined, and investigators were not blinded to group allocation. TCR Vbeta CDR3 sequencing of approximately 140 peripheral blood samples (fewer than 45 ophthalmopathy, about 75 hyperthyroidism and roughly 17 progressor patients) is reported in the paper.

The sequence joins TRBV20-1 to TRBJ2-7, and possibly TRBD2, on 5 matching bases. Material: peripheral blood mononuclear cells (PBMCs), obtained at new diagnosis, from a patient treated with antithyroid drugs. This clonotype originated in a man younger than 35 with Graves disease. Donor details come from another sample of the same person, matched by shared clones. The DNA sequence is given as TGCAGTGCTAGAGAGACGGGGTCTTCCGTCCACGAGCAGTACTTC. Translated, this is CSARETGSSVHEQYF.